The rows below give T cell receptor beta chains drawn from one sample of a study of T cell responses to AZD1222 COVID-19 vaccine. This table comes from immunoSEQ multiplex PCR, and its TCRdb copy is limited to in-frame clones, with some not included. The sample holds about 110,000 clones, roughly 90% seen once. The material was peripheral blood, obtained on day 0 of AZD1222 vaccination. Receptors originate from an adult in good health. CDR3s include the opening cysteine and the closing phenylalanine or tryptophan. D genes are given only for firm matches. Where a row states a size, it is once, few, many or the class of an expanded clone; other rows omit it.

clone_size cdr3_length j_call d_call v_call cdr3_aa cdr3_nt
. 16 TRBJ1-3 . TRBV11-3 CASSLEGSGPGNTIYF TGTGCCAGCAGCTTAGAAGGTTCAGGGCCTGGAAACACCATATATTTT
. 10 TRBJ2-7 . TRBV20-1 CSASYGEQYF TGCAGTGCTAGCTATGGGGAGCAGTACTTC
. 14 TRBJ2-5 . TRBV3-1/TRBV3-2 CASSKLRIQETQYF TGTGCCAGCAGCAAATTGAGGATTCAAGAGACCCAGTACTTC
. 13 TRBJ2-2 TRBD2 TRBV24-1 CATSWGGTGELFF TGTGCCACCAGTTGGGGGGGCACCGGGGAGCTGTTTTTT
. 16 TRBJ2-5 TRBD1 TRBV2 CASRTDRGGRQETQYF TGTGCCAGCAGAACCGACAGGGGAGGCCGTCAAGAGACCCAGTACTTC
. 16 TRBJ2-2 TRBD2 TRBV30 CAWRLAGPSNTGELFF TGTGCCTGGAGGCTAGCGGGGCCATCGAACACCGGGGAGCTGTTTTTT
. 16 TRBJ2-3 . TRBV4-2 CASSQGSGGGTDTQYF TGTGCCAGCAGCCAAGGGTCGGGGGGCGGAACAGATACGCAGTATTTT
once 14 TRBJ2-7 TRBD2 TRBV19 CASSTPGLDIAQYF TGTGCCAGTAGTACCCCGGGACTAGATATCGCGCAGTACTTC
. 14 TRBJ2-5 . TRBV2 CASSELQGWKTQYF TGTGCCAGCAGTGAACTACAGGGATGGAAGACCCAGTACTTC
. 14 TRBJ1-6 . TRBV5-8 CASSRGGYNSPLHF TGTGCCAGCAGCCGGGGTGGCTATAATTCACCCCTCCACTTT
once 13 TRBJ1-2 . TRBV30 CAWSALSWAGYTF TGTGCCTGGAGTGCCCTAAGTTGGGCAGGCTACACCTTC
. 15 TRBJ1-5 . TRBV18 CASSPAIGGEQPQHF TGTGCCAGCTCACCAGCGATAGGGGGAGAGCAGCCCCAGCATTTT
. 15 TRBJ1-2 TRBD1 TRBV7-2 CASSLWQGVNYGYTF TGTGCCAGCAGCTTATGGCAGGGGGTTAACTATGGCTACACCTTC
. 15 TRBJ1-5 TRBD1 TRBV28 CASSLGQIGNQPQHF TGTGCCAGCAGTCTGGGACAGATTGGCAATCAGCCCCAGCATTTT
. 16 TRBJ2-3 TRBD2 TRBV3-1/TRBV3-2 CASSPVGLAGGGAQYF TGTGCCAGCAGCCCCGTTGGCCTAGCGGGGGGTGGGGCGCAGTATTTT
. 14 TRBJ1-5 TRBD1 TRBV2 CASRADRENQPQHF TGTGCCAGCAGAGCAGACAGGGAAAATCAGCCCCAGCATTTT
. 14 TRBJ2-7 . TRBV10-2 CASKDRPSSYEQYF TGCGCCAGCAAAGACCGACCGAGCTCCTACGAGCAGTACTTC
. 14 TRBJ2-1 . TRBV5-1 CASSVSDQNNEQFF TGCGCCAGCAGCGTGAGCGACCAAAACAATGAGCAGTTCTTC
. 19 TRBJ1-4 . TRBV27 CASSLLDRRGRWANEKLFF TGTGCCAGCAGTTTATTAGACAGGAGGGGCCGGTGGGCTAATGAAAAACTGTTTTTT
. 14 TRBJ1-2 TRBD1 TRBV13 CASSLVPGGGGYTF TGTGCCAGCAGCTTAGTTCCAGGGGGTGGTGGCTACACCTTC
. 16 TRBJ2-2 TRBD1 TRBV5-4 CASSFGQGRNTGELFF TGTGCCAGCAGCTTCGGACAGGGGAGGAACACCGGGGAGCTGTTTTTT
. 16 TRBJ1-6 . TRBV7-2 CASSLSGGNYNSPLHF TGTGCCAGCAGCTTATCGGGAGGGAACTATAATTCACCCCTCCACTTT
. 11 TRBJ2-7 . TRBV5-8 CASRPSYEQYF TGTGCCAGCAGACCCTCCTACGAGCAGTACTTC
. 12 TRBJ1-4 . TRBV2 CASRADGEKLFF TGTGCCAGCAGAGCGGACGGGGAAAAACTGTTTTTT
. 14 TRBJ1-2 . TRBV5-5 CASLPGVMFYGYTF TGTGCCAGCCTGCCCGGGGTGATGTTCTATGGCTACACCTTC
. 15 TRBJ1-1 . TRBV5-4 CASSLPGDLNTEAFF TGTGCCAGCAGCCTACCGGGAGATTTGAACACTGAAGCTTTCTTT
. 16 TRBJ2-1 . TRBV5-6 CASSELVGHTAWEQFF TGTGCCAGCAGCGAGCTGGTCGGACACACCGCCTGGGAGCAGTTCTTC
. 12 TRBJ1-1 . TRBV27 CASADSNTEAFF TGTGCCAGTGCGGACAGTAACACTGAAGCTTTCTTT
. 14 TRBJ1-2 . TRBV19 CASSIAGTPYGYTF TGTGCCAGTAGTATAGCTGGCACGCCTTATGGCTACACCTTC
. 15 TRBJ1-2 . TRBV6-5 CASSYGNLGGYGYTF TGTGCCAGCAGTTACGGGAATCTGGGGGGATATGGCTACACCTTC
few 11 TRBJ2-1 . TRBV30 CAWSGGNEQFF TGTGCCTGGAGTGGGGGCAATGAGCAGTTCTTC
. 17 TRBJ1-1 TRBD1 TRBV7-8 CASSLYKQGLKPSEAFF TGTGCCAGCAGCTTATACAAACAGGGGCTGAAACCGTCGGAGGCTTTCTTT
. 13 TRBJ1-1 . TRBV4-1 CASRPTGNTEAFF TGCGCCAGCAGGCCAACGGGGAACACTGAAGCTTTCTTT
. 19 TRBJ2-6 . TRBV18 CASSPEVDRSSSGANVLTF TGTGCCAGCTCACCGGAGGTCGACAGATCGAGCTCTGGGGCCAACGTCCTGACTTTC